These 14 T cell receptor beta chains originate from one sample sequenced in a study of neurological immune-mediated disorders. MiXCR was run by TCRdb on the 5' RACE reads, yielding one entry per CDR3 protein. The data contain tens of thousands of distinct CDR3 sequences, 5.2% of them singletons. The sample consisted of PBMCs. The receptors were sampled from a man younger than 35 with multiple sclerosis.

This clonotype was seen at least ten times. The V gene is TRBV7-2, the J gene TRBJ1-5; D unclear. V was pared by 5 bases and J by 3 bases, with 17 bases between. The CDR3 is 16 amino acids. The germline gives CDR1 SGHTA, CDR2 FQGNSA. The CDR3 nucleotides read TGTGCCAGCAGCCCGGCGGGTGAGCTTGTCAATCAGCCCCAGCATTTT. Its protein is CASSPAGELVNQPQHF.

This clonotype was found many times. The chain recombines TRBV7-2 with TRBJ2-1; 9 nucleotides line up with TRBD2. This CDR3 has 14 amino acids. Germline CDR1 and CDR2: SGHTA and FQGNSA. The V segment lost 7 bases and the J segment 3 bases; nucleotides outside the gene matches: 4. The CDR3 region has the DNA TGTGCCAGCACCCTAGCGGGGATCTACAATGAGCAGTTCTTC. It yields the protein CASTLAGIYNEQFF.

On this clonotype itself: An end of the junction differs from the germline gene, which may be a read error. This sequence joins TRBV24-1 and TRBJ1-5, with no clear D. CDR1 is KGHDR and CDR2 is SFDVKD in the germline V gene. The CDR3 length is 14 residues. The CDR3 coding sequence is TGTGCCACCAGTGATAGGGTCACAGTTCGGCCCCAGAATTTT. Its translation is CATSDRVTVRPQNF.

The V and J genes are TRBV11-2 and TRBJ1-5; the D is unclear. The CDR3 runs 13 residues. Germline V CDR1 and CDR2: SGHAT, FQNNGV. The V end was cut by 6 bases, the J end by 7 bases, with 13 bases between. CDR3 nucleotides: TGTGCCAGCAGTGCAGTCAGAGGGCAGCCCCAGCATTTT. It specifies CASSAVRGQPQHF.

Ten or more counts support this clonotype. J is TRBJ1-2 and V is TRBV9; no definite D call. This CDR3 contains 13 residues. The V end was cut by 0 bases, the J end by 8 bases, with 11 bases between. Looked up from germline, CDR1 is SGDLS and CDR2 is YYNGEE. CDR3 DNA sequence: TGTGCCAGCAGCGTAGAGGACCGGCGGGGCTACACCTTC. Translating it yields CASSVEDRRGYTF.

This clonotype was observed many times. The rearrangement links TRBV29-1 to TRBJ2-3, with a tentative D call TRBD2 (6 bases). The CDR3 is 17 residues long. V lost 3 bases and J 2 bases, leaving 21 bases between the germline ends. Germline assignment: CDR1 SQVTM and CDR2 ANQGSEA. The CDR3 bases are TGCAGCGTTGATCTTGCGGGACTCCCGACCTTCACAGATACGCAGTATTTT. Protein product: CSVDLAGLPTFTDTQYF.

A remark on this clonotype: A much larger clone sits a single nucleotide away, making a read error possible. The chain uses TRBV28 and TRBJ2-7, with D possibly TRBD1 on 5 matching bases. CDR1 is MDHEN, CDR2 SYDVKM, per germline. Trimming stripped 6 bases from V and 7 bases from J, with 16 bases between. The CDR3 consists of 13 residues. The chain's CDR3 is CASSPPWGEEQYF. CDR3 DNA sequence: TGTGCCAGCAGCCCCCCGTGGGGCGAAGAGCAGTACTTC.

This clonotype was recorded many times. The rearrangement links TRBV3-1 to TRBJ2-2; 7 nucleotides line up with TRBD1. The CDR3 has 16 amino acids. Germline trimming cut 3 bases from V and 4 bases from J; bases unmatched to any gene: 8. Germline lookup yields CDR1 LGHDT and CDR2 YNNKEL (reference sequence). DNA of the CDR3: TGTGCCAGCAGCCATTTGCGGACAGGCCTCACCGGGGAGCTGTTTTTT. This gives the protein CASSHLRTGLTGELFF.

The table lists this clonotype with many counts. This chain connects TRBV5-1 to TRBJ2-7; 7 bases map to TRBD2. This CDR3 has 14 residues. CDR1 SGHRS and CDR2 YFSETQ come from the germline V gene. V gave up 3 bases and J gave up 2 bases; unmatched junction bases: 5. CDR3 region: CASSSGDYTYEQYF. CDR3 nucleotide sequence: TGCGCCAGCAGCTCCGGGGACTACACCTACGAGCAGTACTTC.

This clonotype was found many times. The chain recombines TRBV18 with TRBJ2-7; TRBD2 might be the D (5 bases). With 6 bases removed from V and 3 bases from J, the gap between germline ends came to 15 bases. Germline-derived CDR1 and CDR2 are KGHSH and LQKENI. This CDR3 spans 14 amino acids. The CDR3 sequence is CASSLGAAGYEQYF. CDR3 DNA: TGTGCCAGCTCCCTAGGAGCGGCGGGCTACGAGCAGTACTTC. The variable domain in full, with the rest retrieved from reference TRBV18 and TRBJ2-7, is NAGVMQNPRHLVRRRGQEARLRCSPMKGHSHVYWYRQLPEEGLKFMVYLQKENIIDESGMPKERFSAEFPKEGPSILRIQQVVRGDSAAYFCASSLGAAGYEQYFGPGTRLTVT.

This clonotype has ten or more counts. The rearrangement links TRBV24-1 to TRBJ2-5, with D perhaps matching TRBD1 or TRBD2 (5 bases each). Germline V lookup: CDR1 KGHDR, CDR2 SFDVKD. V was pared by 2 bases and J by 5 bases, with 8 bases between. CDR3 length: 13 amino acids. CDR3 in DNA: TGTGCCACCAGTGATTCGTGGGGGGAGACCCAGTACTTC. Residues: CATSDSWGETQYF.

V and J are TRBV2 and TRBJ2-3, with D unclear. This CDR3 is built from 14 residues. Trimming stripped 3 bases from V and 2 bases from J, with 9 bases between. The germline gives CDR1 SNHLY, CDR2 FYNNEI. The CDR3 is CASSERRTTDTQYF. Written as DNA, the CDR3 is TGTGCCAGCAGTGAGAGGCGTACCACAGATACGCAGTATTTT.

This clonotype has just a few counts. CDR3 residues: CASSHLRDSSYEQYF. The CDR3 coding sequence is TGTGCCAGCAGCCATTTGCGGGACAGCTCCTACGAGCAGTACTTC. The chain joins TRBV3-1 to TRBJ2-7, with D possibly TRBD1 on 7 matching bases. Trimming cost V 3 bases and J 0 bases, with 12 bases left between them. The CDR3 totals 15 residues. Germline CDR1 reads LGHDT; CDR2 reads YNNKEL (reference sequence).

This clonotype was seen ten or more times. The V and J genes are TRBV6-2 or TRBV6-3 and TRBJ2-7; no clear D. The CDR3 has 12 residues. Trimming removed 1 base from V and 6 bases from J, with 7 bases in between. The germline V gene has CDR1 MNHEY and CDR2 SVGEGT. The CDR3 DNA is TGTGCCAGCAGTTACTGGACGGGCGAGCAGTACTTC. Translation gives CASSYWTGEQYF.